These T cell receptor beta chains were read from a single sample in a study of blood T cell repertoires in COVID-19. Here immunoSEQ multiplex PCR was the method, and the copy in TCRdb shows in-frame clones only, minus some. Of approximately 40,000 clones detected, 75% to 95% appear once; the ten largest clones hold under 5%. The specimen was peripheral blood. The receptors shown here come from a human donor in a cohort sampled during active COVID-19. Each CDR3 is given with its conserved first and last residue. D genes are given only for firm matches. Where a row states a size, it is once, few, many or the class of an expanded clone; other rows omit it.

J gene: TRBJ2-1; clone size: -; V gene: TRBV2; D gene: TRBD2; CDR3 DNA: TGTGCCAGCAGAAGGGACACGGGAGGGGGGTACAATGAGCAGTTCTTC; CDR3 protein: CASRRDTGGGYNEQFF
J gene: TRBJ1-3; clone size: -; V gene: TRBV7-3; D gene: TRBD1; CDR3 DNA: TGTGCCAGCAGCTTGACAGGGAACTCTGGAAACACCATATATTTT; CDR3 protein: CASSLTGNSGNTIYF
J gene: TRBJ2-3; clone size: -; V gene: TRBV13; D gene: TRBD2; CDR3 DNA: TGTGCCAGCAGACTTCTAGCGGGGGACACAGATACGCAGTATTTT; CDR3 protein: CASRLLAGDTDTQYF
J gene: TRBJ1-3; clone size: -; V gene: TRBV19; D gene: -; CDR3 DNA: TGTGCCAGTAGTCACAACAGGGACGGAAACACCATATATTTT; CDR3 protein: CASSHNRDGNTIYF
J gene: TRBJ2-3; clone size: -; V gene: TRBV15; D gene: TRBD1; CDR3 DNA: TGTGCCACCAGCAGAGGTGACAGGGGGCTTGCAGATACGCAGTATTTT; CDR3 protein: CATSRGDRGLADTQYF
J gene: TRBJ2-1; clone size: -; V gene: TRBV9; D gene: -; CDR3 DNA: TGTGCCAGCAGCGGAAACCCCTATCAGGGGAGCATCTACAATGAGCAGTTCTTC; CDR3 protein: CASSGNPYQGSIYNEQFF
J gene: TRBJ2-1; clone size: -; V gene: TRBV21-1; D gene: -; CDR3 DNA: TGTCCTTCACAGGGGCTGTACAATGAGCAGTTCTTC; CDR3 protein: CPSQGLYNEQFF
J gene: TRBJ2-1; clone size: -; V gene: TRBV7-2; D gene: -; CDR3 DNA: TGTGCCAGCAGCTTATCAACAGGGTCCTACAATGAGCAGTTCTTC; CDR3 protein: CASSLSTGSYNEQFF
J gene: TRBJ1-1; clone size: -; V gene: TRBV9; D gene: -; CDR3 DNA: TGTGCCAGCAGCGTAGACGGTCATTCAGGGACTGAAGCTTTCTTT; CDR3 protein: CASSVDGHSGTEAFF
J gene: TRBJ2-2; clone size: -; V gene: TRBV7-3; D gene: -; CDR3 DNA: TGTGCCAGCAGCTTAGGCGGTACCCCGGGTGGGGAGCTGTTTTTT; CDR3 protein: CASSLGGTPGGELFF
J gene: TRBJ2-4; clone size: -; V gene: TRBV5-1; D gene: TRBD2; CDR3 DNA: TGCGCCAGCAGCCTACGTGGACTAGCGGTGGAAAACATTCAGTACTTC; CDR3 protein: CASSLRGLAVENIQYF
J gene: TRBJ2-3; clone size: -; V gene: TRBV19; D gene: TRBD2; CDR3 DNA: TGTGCCAGTAGGCCGGGACTACTCACAGATACGCAGTATTTT; CDR3 protein: CASRPGLLTDTQYF
J gene: TRBJ1-3; clone size: -; V gene: TRBV7-2; D gene: -; CDR3 DNA: TGTGCCAGCAGCTTACTGAGGGACACCATATATTTT; CDR3 protein: CASSLLRDTIYF
J gene: TRBJ1-1; clone size: -; V gene: TRBV19; D gene: -; CDR3 DNA: TGTGCCAGTAGTGTGGGGGGGACTGAAGCTTTCTTT; CDR3 protein: CASSVGGTEAFF
J gene: TRBJ2-2; clone size: -; V gene: TRBV15; D gene: -; CDR3 DNA: TGTGCCACCAGCAGAGGTGGGGGACTCGGGCCCGGGGAGCTGTTTTTT; CDR3 protein: CATSRGGGLGPGELFF
J gene: TRBJ1-1; clone size: -; V gene: TRBV9; D gene: -; CDR3 DNA: TGTGCCAGAAGGGAAAGATGGGGGGGCTACACTGAAGCTTTCTTT; CDR3 protein: CARRERWGGYTEAFF
J gene: TRBJ1-4; clone size: -; V gene: TRBV18; D gene: TRBD1; CDR3 DNA: TGTGCCAGCTCACCAGGGACAGTGGGTGAAAAACTGTTTTTT; CDR3 protein: CASSPGTVGEKLFF
J gene: TRBJ1-2; clone size: -; V gene: TRBV4-3; D gene: TRBD1; CDR3 DNA: TGCGCCAGCAGCCTAAACCAGGGACAGGTCTATGGCTACACCTTC; CDR3 protein: CASSLNQGQVYGYTF
J gene: TRBJ2-1; clone size: -; V gene: TRBV6-5; D gene: TRBD2; CDR3 DNA: TGTGCCAGCAGTTACTCGGGACTAGCGGTAGAGCAGTTCTTC; CDR3 protein: CASSYSGLAVEQFF
J gene: TRBJ2-1; clone size: -; V gene: TRBV5-4; D gene: TRBD2; CDR3 DNA: TGTGCCAGCACCCCGAGGGGACTAGCGGGAGGGGGTGAGCAGTTCTTC; CDR3 protein: CASTPRGLAGGGEQFF
J gene: TRBJ2-7; clone size: once; V gene: TRBV10-1; D gene: TRBD2; CDR3 DNA: TGCGCCAGCAGTGACGCGGGAGGCCACGAGCAGTACTTC; CDR3 protein: CASSDAGGHEQYF
J gene: TRBJ1-5; clone size: once; V gene: TRBV2; D gene: -; CDR3 DNA: TGTGCCACCCGGCGGAATAGCAATCAGCCCCAGCATTTT; CDR3 protein: CATRRNSNQPQHF
J gene: TRBJ1-1; clone size: once; V gene: TRBV10-2; D gene: TRBD1; CDR3 DNA: TGCGCCAGCAGTTCCGGGACAGGGACCATGAACACTGAAGCTTTCTTT; CDR3 protein: CASSSGTGTMNTEAFF
J gene: TRBJ2-5; clone size: once; V gene: TRBV7-9; D gene: -; CDR3 DNA: TGTGCCAGCAGCGTCGGGTTTCAAGAGACCCAGTACTTC; CDR3 protein: CASSVGFQETQYF
J gene: TRBJ2-1; clone size: -; V gene: TRBV2; D gene: -; CDR3 DNA: TGTGCCAGCGCCGGGGTTCTTAACAATGAGCAGTTCTTC; CDR3 protein: CASAGVLNNEQFF
J gene: TRBJ1-6; clone size: -; V gene: TRBV28; D gene: TRBD1; CDR3 DNA: TGTGCCAGCAGTTTGGGGACAGATAATTCACCCCTCCACTTT; CDR3 protein: CASSLGTDNSPLHF
J gene: TRBJ2-7; clone size: -; V gene: TRBV19; D gene: TRBD1; CDR3 DNA: TGTGCCAGTAGTATAGATCGGACAGGGACCTACGAGCAGTACTTC; CDR3 protein: CASSIDRTGTYEQYF
J gene: TRBJ1-5; clone size: -; V gene: TRBV2; D gene: TRBD1; CDR3 DNA: TGTGCCAGCAGGGCCCGGACAGGTAGCAATCAGCCCCAGCATTTT; CDR3 protein: CASRARTGSNQPQHF
J gene: TRBJ1-2; clone size: once; V gene: TRBV9; D gene: -; CDR3 DNA: TGTGCCAGCAGCCCCGGGAGAGGGAGCTATGGCTACACCTTC; CDR3 protein: CASSPGRGSYGYTF
J gene: TRBJ2-1; clone size: -; V gene: TRBV4-1; D gene: -; CDR3 DNA: TGCGCCAGCAGCTCAGACTTCGGGAGCTCCTACAATGAGCAGTTCTTC; CDR3 protein: CASSSDFGSSYNEQFF
J gene: TRBJ2-7; clone size: -; V gene: TRBV7-2; D gene: TRBD1; CDR3 DNA: TGTGCCAGCAGCCCAGAGACAGGGGTGGTGAACGAGCAGTACTTC; CDR3 protein: CASSPETGVVNEQYF
J gene: TRBJ2-6; clone size: -; V gene: TRBV5-4; D gene: -; CDR3 DNA: TGTGCCAGCAGCTTCGGGGTGAGTCCTTTTTCTGGGGCCAACGTCCTGACTTTC; CDR3 protein: CASSFGVSPFSGANVLTF
J gene: TRBJ1-1; clone size: -; V gene: TRBV28; D gene: TRBD1; CDR3 DNA: TGTGCCAGCAGTTTGAAGGGGGCTAAAGCTTTCTTT; CDR3 protein: CASSLKGAKAFF
J gene: TRBJ2-7; clone size: -; V gene: TRBV7-6; D gene: -; CDR3 DNA: TGTGCCAGCAGCACACCGCCGGCTGGGGCAGGGCTATCCTACGAGCAGTACTTC; CDR3 protein: CASSTPPAGAGLSYEQYF
J gene: TRBJ2-3; clone size: -; V gene: TRBV5-8; D gene: -; CDR3 DNA: TGTGCCAGCAGCTTGGCCCCGGGCACAGATACGCAGTATTTT; CDR3 protein: CASSLAPGTDTQYF
J gene: TRBJ2-2; clone size: -; V gene: TRBV4-1; D gene: TRBD1; CDR3 DNA: TGCGCCAGCAGCAGGGTAGGGGGCAGGGGTCGGCTGAACACCGGGGAGCTGTTTTTT; CDR3 protein: CASSRVGGRGRLNTGELFF
J gene: TRBJ2-1; clone size: -; V gene: TRBV24-1; D gene: TRBD1; CDR3 DNA: TGTGCCACCGGACGCCGGGACAGGGCTTACAATGAGCAGTTCTTC; CDR3 protein: CATGRRDRAYNEQFF
J gene: TRBJ2-5; clone size: -; V gene: TRBV7-9; D gene: -; CDR3 DNA: TGTGCCAGCAGCACCCCAAACGGTTCCCAGTACTTC; CDR3 protein: CASSTPNGSQYF